This entry is about one T cell receptor (beta chain). Its antigen is still unknown. One base away lies a much larger clone, so this may be a sequencing read error. This sample was taken from a study of blood T cells in healthy people across ages. The CDR3 has 15 amino acids. Germline CDR1 reads SEHNR; CDR2 reads FQNEAQ (reference sequence). Study results and limitations: Unknown donor CMV status possibly confounded expanded clonotype changes.

Each donor had 9 to 10 milliliters of peripheral blood drawn. Using a J-beta primer mix together with a sample-barcoded 5' primer, a second PCR was run for roughly 7 to 11 cycles. TCRdb passed the 5' RACE reads through MiXCR, listing each CDR3 protein once. Among 600,000 to 800,000 distinct CDR3 sequences, about 50% were seen once, and the ten largest hold less than 15%. This rearrangement joins TRBV7-9 to TRBJ2-4; D tentatively reads TRBD1 or TRBD2 (5 bases each). Source material: blood. This TCR was sampled from a woman aged 80 or over in good health. CDR3 amino acids: CASSLTRGAENIQYF. In DNA, the CDR3 is TGTGCCAGCAGCCTTACAAGGGGAGCCGAAAACATTCAGTACTTC.